This T cell receptor (beta chain) originates from a study of blood T cell repertoires in COVID-19. Under the authors' procedure: Estimation of nucleated cell counts was performed using reference gene primer amplification. Some clones are missing from TCRdb's copy, which holds only in-frame ones; the method was immunoSEQ multiplex PCR. V and J calls and clone size are copied from that table; D and trimming were computed from the DNA. This sample has roughly 180,000 clones, with 82% found just once. A note on this clone: This same CDR3 is encoded by further DNA sequences in the sample.

The sequencing input was PBMCs or T cells enriched from blood (not recorded which). This receptor was taken from a man between 60 and 75 years old who had recovered from COVID-19.

CDR3 amino acids: CASSFFGRETQYF. CDR3 nucleotide sequence: TGTGCCAGCAGCTTCTTTGGCCGAGAGACCCAGTACTTC. This chain connects TRBV7-9 to TRBJ2-5, with D uncertain. The V end was cut by 3 bases, the J end by 4 bases, with 9 bases between. This CDR3 region has 13 residues. The germline V gene encodes CDR1 SEHNR and CDR2 FQNEAQ (reference sequence).